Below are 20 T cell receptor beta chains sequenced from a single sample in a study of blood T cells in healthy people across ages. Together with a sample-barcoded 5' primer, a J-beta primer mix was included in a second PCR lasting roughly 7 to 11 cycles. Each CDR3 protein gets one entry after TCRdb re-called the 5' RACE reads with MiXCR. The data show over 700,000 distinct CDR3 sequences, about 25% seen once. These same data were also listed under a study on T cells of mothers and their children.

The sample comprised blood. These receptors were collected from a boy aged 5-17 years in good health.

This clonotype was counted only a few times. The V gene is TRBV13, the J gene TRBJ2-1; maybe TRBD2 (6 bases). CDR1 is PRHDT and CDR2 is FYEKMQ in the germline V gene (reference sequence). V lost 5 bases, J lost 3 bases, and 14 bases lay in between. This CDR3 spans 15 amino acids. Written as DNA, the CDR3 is TGTGCCAGCAGCCCGAGACTAGACCTCTACAATGAGCAGTTCTTC. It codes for CASSPRLDLYNEQFF. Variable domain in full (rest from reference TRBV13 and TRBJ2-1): AAGVIQSPRHLIKEKRETATLKCYPIPRHDTVYWYQQGPGQDPQFLISFYEKMQSDKGSIPDRFSAQQFSDYHSELNMSSLELGDSALYFCASSPRLDLYNEQFFGPGTRLTVL.

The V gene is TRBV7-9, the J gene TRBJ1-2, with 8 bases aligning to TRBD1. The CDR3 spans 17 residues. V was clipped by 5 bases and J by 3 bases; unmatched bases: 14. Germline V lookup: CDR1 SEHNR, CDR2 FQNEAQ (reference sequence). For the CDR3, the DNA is TGTGCCAGCAGCCCCCGGGACAGGAGGGGCTGGTACTATGGCTACACCTTC. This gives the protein CASSPRDRRGWYYGYTF.

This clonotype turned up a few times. The CDR3 DNA reads TGTGCCAGCAGTTACTCGAGTTCAGGGGGCTACACCTTC. Translating it yields CASSYSSSGGYTF. V gene TRBV6-5 combines with J gene TRBJ1-2; tentative D call: TRBD1 (5 bases). The CDR3 contains 13 residues. The germline V gene has CDR1 MNHEY and CDR2 SVGAGI. V was clipped by 0 bases and J by 8 bases, with 10 bases between them.

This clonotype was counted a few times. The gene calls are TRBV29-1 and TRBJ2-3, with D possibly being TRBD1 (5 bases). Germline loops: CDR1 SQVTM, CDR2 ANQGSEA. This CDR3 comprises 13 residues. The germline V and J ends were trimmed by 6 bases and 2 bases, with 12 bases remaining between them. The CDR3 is CSVRQPLTDTQYF. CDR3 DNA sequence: TGCAGCGTGCGACAGCCTCTCACAGATACGCAGTATTTT.

CDR3 sequence: CASSLGGAVRRETQYF. The CDR3 DNA follows: TGCGCCAGCAGCTTGGGAGGGGCCGTTCGGCGGGAGACCCAGTACTTC. This chain connects TRBV5-1 to TRBJ2-5; D is possibly TRBD1 or TRBD2 (5 bases each). The V end was cut by 0 bases, the J end by 5 bases, with 17 bases between. Looked up from germline, CDR1 is SGHRS and CDR2 is YFSETQ. The CDR3 totals 16 residues.

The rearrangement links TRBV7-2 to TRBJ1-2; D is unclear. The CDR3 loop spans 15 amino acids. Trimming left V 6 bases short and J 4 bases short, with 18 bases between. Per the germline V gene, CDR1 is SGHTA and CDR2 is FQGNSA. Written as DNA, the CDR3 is TGTGCCAGCAGTGGTGGCGCGGAGGTATCCTATGGCTACACCTTC. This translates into CASSGGAEVSYGYTF.

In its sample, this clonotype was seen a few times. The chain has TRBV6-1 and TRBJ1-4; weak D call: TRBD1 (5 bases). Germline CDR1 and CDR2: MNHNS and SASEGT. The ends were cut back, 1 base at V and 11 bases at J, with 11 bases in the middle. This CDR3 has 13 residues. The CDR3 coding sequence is TGTGCCAGCAGTGAAGTTAGGGGATCTAAACTGTTTTTT. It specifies CASSEVRGSKLFF.

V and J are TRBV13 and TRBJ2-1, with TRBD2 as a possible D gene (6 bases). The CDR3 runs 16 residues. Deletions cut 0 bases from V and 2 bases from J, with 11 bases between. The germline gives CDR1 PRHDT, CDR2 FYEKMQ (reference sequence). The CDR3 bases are TGTGCCAGCAGCTTAGGCGACGGGGGAGCCTACAATGAGCAGTTCTTC. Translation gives CASSLGDGGAYNEQFF.

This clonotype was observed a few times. CDR3 DNA: TGTGCCAGCAGCCGGGGGGGCCCGGGGGGACACAATGAGCAGTTCTTC. Translating it yields CASSRGGPGGHNEQFF. V usage is TRBV6-5 and J usage is TRBJ2-1; 8 bases match TRBD2. Trimming cost V 6 bases and J 5 bases; bases outside gene matches: 12. The CDR3 has 16 residues. Per germline, CDR1 MNHEY and CDR2 SVGAGI.

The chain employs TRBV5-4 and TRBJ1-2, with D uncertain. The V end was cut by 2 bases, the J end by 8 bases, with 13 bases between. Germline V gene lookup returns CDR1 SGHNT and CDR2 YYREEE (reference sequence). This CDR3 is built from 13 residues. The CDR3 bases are TGTGCCAGCAGCTTACCGGGATCAGACGGCTACACCTTC. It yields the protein CASSLPGSDGYTF.

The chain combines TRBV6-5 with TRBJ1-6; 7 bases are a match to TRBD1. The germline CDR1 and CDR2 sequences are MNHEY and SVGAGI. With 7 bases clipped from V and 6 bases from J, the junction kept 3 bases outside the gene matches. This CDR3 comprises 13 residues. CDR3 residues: CASKGTANSPLHF. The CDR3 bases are TGTGCCAGCAAAGGGACAGCTAATTCACCCCTCCACTTT.

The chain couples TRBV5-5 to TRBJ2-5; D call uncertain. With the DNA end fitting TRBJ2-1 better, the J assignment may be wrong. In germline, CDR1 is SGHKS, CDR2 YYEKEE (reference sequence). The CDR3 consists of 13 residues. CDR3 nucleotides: TGTGCCAGCAGCTTGGGGGGAATCGGTGAGCAGTTCTTC. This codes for CASSLGGIGEQFF.

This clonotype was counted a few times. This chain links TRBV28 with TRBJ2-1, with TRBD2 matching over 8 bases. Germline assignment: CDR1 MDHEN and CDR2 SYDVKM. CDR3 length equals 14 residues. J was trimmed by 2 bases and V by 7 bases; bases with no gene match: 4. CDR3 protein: CASNVAGPYNEQFF. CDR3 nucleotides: TGTGCCAGCAACGTAGCGGGGCCCTACAATGAGCAGTTCTTC.

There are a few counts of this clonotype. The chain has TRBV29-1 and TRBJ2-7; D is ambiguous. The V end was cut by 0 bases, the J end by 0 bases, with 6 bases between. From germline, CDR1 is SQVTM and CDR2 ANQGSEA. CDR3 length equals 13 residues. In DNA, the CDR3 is TGCAGCGTTGAAGACTTAAGCTCCTACGAGCAGTACTTC. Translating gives CSVEDLSSYEQYF.

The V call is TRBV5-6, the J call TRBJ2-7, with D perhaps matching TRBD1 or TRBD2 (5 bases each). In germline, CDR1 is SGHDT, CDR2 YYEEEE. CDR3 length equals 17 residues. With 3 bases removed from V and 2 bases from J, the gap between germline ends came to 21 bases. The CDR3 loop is CASSSLPTAGTPYEQYF. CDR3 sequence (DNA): TGTGCCAGCAGCTCGTTGCCGACCGCTGGGACCCCCTACGAGCAGTACTTC.

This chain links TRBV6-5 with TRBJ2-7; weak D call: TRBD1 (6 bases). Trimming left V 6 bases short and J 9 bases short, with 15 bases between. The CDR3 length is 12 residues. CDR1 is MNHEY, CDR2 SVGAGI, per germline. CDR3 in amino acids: CASRDSLSGQYF. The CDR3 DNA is TGTGCCAGCAGGGACAGCCTCTCGGGGCAGTACTTC.

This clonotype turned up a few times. The CDR3 protein is CSVVQGVKETQYF. The CDR3 nucleotides are TGCAGCGTTGTCCAGGGGGTTAAAGAGACCCAGTACTTC. The genes are TRBV29-1 and TRBJ2-5; 7 bases line up with TRBD1. There are 13 residues in the CDR3. Germline V gene lookup returns CDR1 SQVTM and CDR2 ANQGSEA. J gave up 3 bases and V 4 bases, and 5 bases lay outside the gene matches.

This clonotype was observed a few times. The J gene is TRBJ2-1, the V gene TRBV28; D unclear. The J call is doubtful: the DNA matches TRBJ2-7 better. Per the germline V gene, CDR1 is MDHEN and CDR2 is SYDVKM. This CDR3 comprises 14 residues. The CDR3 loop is CASRPGSISYEQYF. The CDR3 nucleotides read TGTGCCAGCAGGCCCGGCTCAATTAGCTACGAGCAGTACTTC.

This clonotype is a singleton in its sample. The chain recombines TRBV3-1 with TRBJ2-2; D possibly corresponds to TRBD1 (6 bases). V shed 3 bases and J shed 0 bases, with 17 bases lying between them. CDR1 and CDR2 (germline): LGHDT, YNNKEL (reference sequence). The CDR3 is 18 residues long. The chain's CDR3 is CASSQGPNRAANTGELFF. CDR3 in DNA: TGTGCCAGCAGCCAGGGCCCAAACAGGGCCGCGAACACCGGGGAGCTGTTTTTT.

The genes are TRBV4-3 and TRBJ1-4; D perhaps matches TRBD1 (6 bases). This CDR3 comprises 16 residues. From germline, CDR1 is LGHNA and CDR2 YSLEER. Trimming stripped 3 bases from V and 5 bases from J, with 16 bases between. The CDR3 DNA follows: TGCGCCAGCAGCCATGACGACAGGAGTCCCAATGAAAAACTGTTTTTT. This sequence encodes CASSHDDRSPNEKLFF.